This TCR beta chain was documented in a study of PD-1 blockade in classical Hodgkin lymphoma. Across the study: Nivolumab 3 mg/kg was given intravenously every 2 weeks. Regarding the study as a whole: At C4D1, TCR diversity had climbed significantly for CD4+ cells, though not for CD8+ cells. Patients excluded were those beginning nivolumab under 1 year after ASCT. Factors driving the repertoire differences, possibly disease activity or prior therapy, remain undefined.

Turning to this clone: Antigen specificity is unknown.

V dropped 2 bases and J dropped 3; count of bases not matched to a gene: 12. Looked up from germline, CDR1 is LGHNT and CDR2 is FRNRAP. This CDR3 region has 18 residues. After autologous stem cell transplantation all patients relapsed, and prior brentuximab vedotin exposure differed between cohorts. Profiling relied on immunoSEQ multiplex PCR, and the TCRdb table lists in-frame clones only, not all of them. The repertoire holds 20,000 or so clones, with around four fifths as singletons. The J gene is TRBJ2-2, the V gene TRBV12-5; TRBD1 agrees at 7 bases. The sample was peripheral blood mononuclear cells (PBMCs), taken before the second cycle of nivolumab. The TCR originated in a human donor with classical Hodgkin lymphoma. CDR3 nucleotide sequence: TGTGCTAGTGGTTTGCCCTGGACAGGTTCGTGGCACACCGGGGAGCTGTTTTTT. Encoded protein: CASGLPWTGSWHTGELFF.